Presented here are 13 T cell receptor beta chains from one specimen sequenced in a study of T cell changes during pregnancy in multiple sclerosis. Measured with immunoSEQ multiplex PCR; TCRdb has only the in-frame clones, and not every one. There are tens of thousands of clones in the sample; approximately 90% occur only once, and about 0.95% lies in the top ten. The source material was peripheral blood, sampled before pregnancy. These receptors were collected from a female donor with multiple sclerosis, enrolled in a pregnancy study.

V and J are TRBV6-4 and TRBJ2-3; 12 bases map to TRBD2. The CDR3 has 15 amino acids. The V gene end was trimmed by 4 bases and the J gene end by 1 base; junction bases not matched to a gene: 0. In germline, CDR1 is MRHNA, CDR2 SNTAGT. This CDR3 reads CASSGTSGGTDTQYF. Written as DNA, the CDR3 is TGTGCCAGCAGTGGGACTAGCGGGGGCACAGATACGCAGTATTTT.

The chain is built from TRBV5-1 and TRBJ2-2; weak D call: TRBD2 (5 bases). CDR1 SGHRS and CDR2 YFSETQ come from the germline V gene. Trimming took 1 base from V and 1 from J, leaving 14 bases between them. The CDR3 contains 17 residues. The CDR3 is CASSLRSSRRNTGELFF. The CDR3 nucleotides are TGCGCCAGCAGCTTGCGGTCTAGCCGGCGGAACACCGGGGAGCTGTTTTTT.

V is TRBV27 and J is TRBJ2-1; 15 bases are shared with TRBD2. The length of the CDR3 is 17 residues. The germline V gene has CDR1 MNHEY and CDR2 SMNVEV (reference sequence). Trimming at V came to 6 bases and at J to 6 bases, leaving 9 bases not matched to a gene. DNA of the CDR3: TGTGCCAGCAGCCAGCGGGGGGGACTAGCGGGGGGCAATGAGCAGTTCTTC. This sequence encodes CASSQRGGLAGGNEQFF.

This sequence joins TRBV5-1 and TRBJ2-7; TRBD1 matches 8 bases. The CDR3 totals 14 residues. J gave up 3 bases and V 7 bases, and 9 bases lay outside the gene matches. The germline V gene encodes CDR1 SGHRS and CDR2 YFSETQ. The CDR3 region has the DNA TGCGCCAGCCGGGTCCCAACAGGGGGCTACGAGCAGTACTTC. Its translation is CASRVPTGGYEQYF.

This chain links TRBV27 with TRBJ2-7; a weak D match, TRBD2 (6 bases). The CDR3 is made up of 20 amino acids. Trimming left V 2 bases short and J 1 base short, with 27 bases between. Germline-derived CDR1 and CDR2 are MNHEY and SMNVEV (reference sequence). The CDR3 sequence: CASSLESGTSRIILSYEQYF. The CDR3 bases are TGTGCCAGCAGTTTAGAGTCCGGAACTAGCAGGATTATTCTTTCCTACGAGCAGTACTTC.

The V gene is TRBV5-1, the J gene TRBJ2-7; tentative D call: TRBD1 (5 bases). The CDR3 totals 14 residues. V lost 4 bases to trimming and J lost 3 bases, with 14 bases between them. The germline V gene encodes CDR1 SGHRS and CDR2 YFSETQ. The CDR3 protein is CASSADSSRYEQYF. The DNA for the CDR3 is TGCGCCAGCAGCGCCGACAGTTCTCGCTACGAGCAGTACTTC.

V usage is TRBV2 and J usage is TRBJ2-3; D gene unclear. The germline CDR1 and CDR2 sequences are SNHLY and FYNNEI. This CDR3 region has 14 residues. V was cut by 2 bases and J by 3 bases, with 9 bases left in between. CDR3 DNA: TGTGCCAGCAGTGAATCGAGCATAACAGATACGCAGTATTTT. Its translation is CASSESSITDTQYF.

As regards this clone: The limits of the CDR3 on the DNA are not certain, so only TCRdb's listed CDR3 is given. This chain's CDR3 is CASSSGRGLNYEQYF. The chain joins TRBV19 to TRBJ2-7; the D call TRBD1 from the table was never checked on the DNA. Per the germline V gene, CDR1 is LNHDA and CDR2 is SQIVND (reference sequence). The CDR3 extends over 15 residues, inclusive of both ends.

The rearrangement uses TRBV5-5 and TRBJ1-1, with TRBD1 identical over 8 bases. Germline assignment: CDR1 SGHKS and CDR2 YYEKEE (reference sequence). This CDR3 region has 14 residues. J was trimmed by 6 bases and V by 0 bases; bases with no gene match: 4. CDR3 sequence reads: CASSLEPGGSEAFF. The CDR3 DNA follows: TGTGCCAGCAGCTTGGAGCCAGGGGGCTCTGAAGCTTTCTTT. The full variable domain, rest sourced from reference TRBV5-5 and TRBJ1-1, is DAGVTQSPTHLIKTRGQQVTLRCSPISGHKSVSWYQQVLGQGPQFIFQYYEKEERGRGNFPDRFSARQFPNYSSELNVNALLLGDSALYLCASSLEPGGSEAFFGQGTRLTVV.

V usage is TRBV4-3 and J usage is TRBJ2-7; tentatively, D is TRBD2 (6 bases). The CDR3 contains 14 residues. Germline V CDR1 and CDR2: LGHNA, YSLEER. Trimming took 10 bases from V and 6 from J, leaving 22 bases between them. The CDR3 is CAKTQGRQEGEQYF. The CDR3 DNA reads TGCGCCAAAACTCAGGGACGGCAGGAGGGCGAGCAGTACTTC.

The rearrangement uses TRBV28 and TRBJ2-7, with 7 bases aligning to TRBD1. CDR1 and CDR2 (germline): MDHEN, SYDVKM. V lost 5 bases, J lost 2 bases, and 6 bases stayed unmatched. The CDR3 totals 14 residues. The CDR3 sequence is CASSRQGRTYEQYF. CDR3 sequence (DNA): TGTGCCAGCAGTAGACAGGGAAGGACCTACGAGCAGTACTTC.

The chain combines TRBV15 with TRBJ2-2; possible D gene TRBD2, 5 bases. Trimming took 5 bases from V and 6 from J, leaving 13 bases between them. Germline CDR1 is LNHNV and CDR2 is YYDKDF (reference sequence). This CDR3 has 14 amino acids. In DNA, the CDR3 is TGTGCCACCAGCCGGCAACTAGGTCCCGGGGAGCTGTTTTTT. Translating gives CATSRQLGPGELFF.

This chain connects TRBV5-4 to TRBJ2-7; 9 nucleotides align to TRBD2. Germline loops: CDR1 SGHNT, CDR2 YYREEE (reference sequence). The CDR3 runs to 15 residues. Trimming took 4 bases from V and 0 from J; bases not matched to a gene: 5. Here the CDR3 DNA reads TGTGCCAGCAGCCTAGCGGGGCCATCCTCCTACGAGCAGTACTTC. Amino acid sequence: CASSLAGPSSYEQYF.